This TCR beta chain comes out of a study of blood T cell repertoires in COVID-19. The overall study: Acute and convalescent COVID-19 samples came from the United States, Italy and Spain. The cDNA or gDNA used as material had been derived from T cells, B-cell-depleted T cells, or PBMCs.

The germline V gene has CDR1 SGHDT and CDR2 YYEEEE. The V and J ends lost 4 bases and 0 bases respectively, with 14 bases between them. The CDR3 has 16 amino acids. As originally analysed: Reference gene primers were amplified, and this amplification served to estimate nucleated cell counts. Method: immunoSEQ multiplex PCR; TCRdb's copy keeps in-frame clones and lacks some. That table supplies the V and J calls and clone size; D and trimming were determined from the DNA. This table holds 100,000 to 120,000 clones, 70% to 90% found once. This chain links TRBV5-6 with TRBJ1-3; unclear D gene. This TCR derives from a woman aged 70-85 years who had recovered from COVID-19. Material for sequencing was peripheral blood. The CDR3: CASSRRLGSSGNTIYF. The CDR3 coding sequence is TGTGCCAGCAGCCGTCGATTGGGGAGCTCTGGAAACACCATATATTTT.